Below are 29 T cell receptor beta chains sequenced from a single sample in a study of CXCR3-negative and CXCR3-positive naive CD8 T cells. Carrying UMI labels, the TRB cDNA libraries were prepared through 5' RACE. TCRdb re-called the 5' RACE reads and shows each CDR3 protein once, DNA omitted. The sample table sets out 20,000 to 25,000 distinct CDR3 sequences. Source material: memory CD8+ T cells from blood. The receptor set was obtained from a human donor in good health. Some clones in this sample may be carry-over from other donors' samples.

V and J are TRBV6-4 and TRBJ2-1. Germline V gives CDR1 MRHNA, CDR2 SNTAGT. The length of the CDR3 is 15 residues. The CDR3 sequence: CASSDSTADYNEQFF.

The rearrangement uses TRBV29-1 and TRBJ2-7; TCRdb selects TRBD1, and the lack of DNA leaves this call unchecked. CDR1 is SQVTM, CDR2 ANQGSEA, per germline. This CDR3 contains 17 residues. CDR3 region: CSVEDPSGQGSSYEQYF.

The CDR3 spells CASSQDNPTYEQYF. The V gene is TRBV14, the J gene TRBJ2-7. This CDR3 contains 14 residues. In germline, CDR1 is SGHDN, CDR2 FVKESK.

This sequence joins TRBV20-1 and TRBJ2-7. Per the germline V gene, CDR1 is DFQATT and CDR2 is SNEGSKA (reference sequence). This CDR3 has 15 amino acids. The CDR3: CSASNEAFRSYEQYF.

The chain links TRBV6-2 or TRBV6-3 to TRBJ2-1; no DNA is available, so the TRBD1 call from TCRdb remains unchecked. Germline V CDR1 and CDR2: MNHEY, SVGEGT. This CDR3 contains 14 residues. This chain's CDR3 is CASSYSKGENEQFF.

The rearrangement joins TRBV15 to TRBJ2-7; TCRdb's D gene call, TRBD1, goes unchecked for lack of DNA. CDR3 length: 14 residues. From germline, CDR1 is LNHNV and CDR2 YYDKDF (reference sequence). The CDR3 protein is CATSREGVTYEQYF.

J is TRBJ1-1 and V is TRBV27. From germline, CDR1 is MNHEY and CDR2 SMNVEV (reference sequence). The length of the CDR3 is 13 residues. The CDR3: CASSLGMITEAFF.

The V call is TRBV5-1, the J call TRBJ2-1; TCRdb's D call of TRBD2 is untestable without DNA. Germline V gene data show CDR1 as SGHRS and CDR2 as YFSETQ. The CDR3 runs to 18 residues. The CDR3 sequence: CASARLQLAGVSYNEQFF.

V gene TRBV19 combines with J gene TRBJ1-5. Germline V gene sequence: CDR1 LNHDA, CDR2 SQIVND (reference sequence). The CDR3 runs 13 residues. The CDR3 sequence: CASQAVRNQPQHF.

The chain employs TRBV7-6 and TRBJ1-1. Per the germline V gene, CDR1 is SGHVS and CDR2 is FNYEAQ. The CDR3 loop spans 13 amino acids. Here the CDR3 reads CASSLDGESKAFF.

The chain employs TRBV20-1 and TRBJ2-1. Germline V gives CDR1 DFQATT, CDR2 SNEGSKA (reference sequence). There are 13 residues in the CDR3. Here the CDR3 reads CSARVSEYNEQFF.

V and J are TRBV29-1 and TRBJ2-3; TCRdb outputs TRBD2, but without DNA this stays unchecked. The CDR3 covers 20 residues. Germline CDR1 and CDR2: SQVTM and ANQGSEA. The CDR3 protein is CSVEGTKISERGGPGDTQYF.

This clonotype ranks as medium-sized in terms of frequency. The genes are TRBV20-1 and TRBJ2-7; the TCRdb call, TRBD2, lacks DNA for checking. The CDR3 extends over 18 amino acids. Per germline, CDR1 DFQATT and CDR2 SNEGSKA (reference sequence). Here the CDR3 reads CSARDSGTSGSFSYEQYF.

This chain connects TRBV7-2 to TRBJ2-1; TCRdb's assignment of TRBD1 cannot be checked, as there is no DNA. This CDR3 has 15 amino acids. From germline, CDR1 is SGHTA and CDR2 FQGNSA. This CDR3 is CASSLYGGDYNEQFF.

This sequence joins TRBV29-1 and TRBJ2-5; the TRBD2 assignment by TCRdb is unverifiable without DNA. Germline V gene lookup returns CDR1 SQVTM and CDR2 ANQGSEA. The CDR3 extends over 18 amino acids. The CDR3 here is CSVVQPGTTLVLQETQYF.

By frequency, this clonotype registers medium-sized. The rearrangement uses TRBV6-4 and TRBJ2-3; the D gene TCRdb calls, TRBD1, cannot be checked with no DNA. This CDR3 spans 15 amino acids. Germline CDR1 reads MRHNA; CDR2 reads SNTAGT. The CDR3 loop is CASSDGTGGPDTQYF.

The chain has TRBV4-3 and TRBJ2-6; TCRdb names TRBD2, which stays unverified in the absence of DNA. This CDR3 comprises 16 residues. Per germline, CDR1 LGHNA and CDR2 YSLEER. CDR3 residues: CASSPSGGTGANVLTF.

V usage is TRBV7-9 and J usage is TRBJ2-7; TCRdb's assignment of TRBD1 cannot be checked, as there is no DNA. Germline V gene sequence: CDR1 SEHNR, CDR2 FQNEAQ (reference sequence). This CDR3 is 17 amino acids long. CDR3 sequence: CASSPGWDREGFYEQYF.

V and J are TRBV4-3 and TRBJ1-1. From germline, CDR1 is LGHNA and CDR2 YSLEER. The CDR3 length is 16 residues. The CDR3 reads CASSQDRVGMNTEAFF.

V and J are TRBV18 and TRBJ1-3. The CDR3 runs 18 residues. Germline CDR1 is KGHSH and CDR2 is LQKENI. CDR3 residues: CASSPTETSSDSGNTIYF. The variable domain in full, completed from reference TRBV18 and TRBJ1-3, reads NAGVMQNPRHLVRRRGQEARLRCSPMKGHSHVYWYRQLPEEGLKFMVYLQKENIIDESGMPKERFSAEFPKEGPSILRIQQVVRGDSAAYFCASSPTETSSDSGNTIYFGEGSWLTVV.

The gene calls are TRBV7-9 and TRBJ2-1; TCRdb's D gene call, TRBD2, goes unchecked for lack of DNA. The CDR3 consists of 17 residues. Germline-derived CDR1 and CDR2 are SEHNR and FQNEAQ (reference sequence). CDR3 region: CASSLGPGLAGGNEQFF.

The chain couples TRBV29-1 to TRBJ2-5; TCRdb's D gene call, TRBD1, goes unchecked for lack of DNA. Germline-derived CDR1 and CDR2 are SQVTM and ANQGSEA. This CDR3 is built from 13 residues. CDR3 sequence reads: CSVETDPSETQYF.

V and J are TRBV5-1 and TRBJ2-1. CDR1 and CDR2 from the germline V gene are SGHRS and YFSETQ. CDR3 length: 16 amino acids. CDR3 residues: CASSPFAADGYNEQFF.

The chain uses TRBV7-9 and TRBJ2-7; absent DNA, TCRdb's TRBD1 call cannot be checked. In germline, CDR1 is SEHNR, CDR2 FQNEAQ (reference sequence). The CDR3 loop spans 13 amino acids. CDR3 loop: CASSSEQAFEQYF.

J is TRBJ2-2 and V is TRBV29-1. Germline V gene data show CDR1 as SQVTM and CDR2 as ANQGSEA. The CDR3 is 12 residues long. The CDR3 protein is CSVWAGTGELFF.

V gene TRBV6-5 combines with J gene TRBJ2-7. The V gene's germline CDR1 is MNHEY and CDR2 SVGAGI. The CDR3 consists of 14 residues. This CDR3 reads CASSPSSGSYEQYF.

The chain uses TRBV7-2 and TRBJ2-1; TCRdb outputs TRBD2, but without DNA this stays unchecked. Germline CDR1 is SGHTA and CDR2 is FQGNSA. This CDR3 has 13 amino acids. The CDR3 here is CASGVLAGVEQFF.

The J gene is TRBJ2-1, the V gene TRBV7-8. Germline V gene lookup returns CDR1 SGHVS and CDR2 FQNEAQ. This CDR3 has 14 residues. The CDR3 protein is CASSLTASYNEQFF.

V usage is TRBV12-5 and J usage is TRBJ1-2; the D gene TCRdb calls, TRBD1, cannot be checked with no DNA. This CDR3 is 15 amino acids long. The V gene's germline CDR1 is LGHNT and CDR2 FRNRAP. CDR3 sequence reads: CASGLGGTGGYGYTF.